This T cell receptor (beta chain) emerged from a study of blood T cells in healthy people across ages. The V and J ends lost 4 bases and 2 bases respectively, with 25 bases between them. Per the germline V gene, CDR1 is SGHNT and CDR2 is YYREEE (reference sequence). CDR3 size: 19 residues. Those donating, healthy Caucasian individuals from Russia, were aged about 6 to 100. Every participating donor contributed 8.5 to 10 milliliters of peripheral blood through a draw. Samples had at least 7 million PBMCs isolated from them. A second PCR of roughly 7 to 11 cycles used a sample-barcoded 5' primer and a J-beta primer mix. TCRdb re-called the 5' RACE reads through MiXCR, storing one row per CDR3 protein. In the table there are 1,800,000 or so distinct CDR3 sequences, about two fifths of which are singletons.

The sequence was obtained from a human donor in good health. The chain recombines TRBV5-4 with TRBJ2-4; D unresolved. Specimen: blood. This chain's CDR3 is CASSVNKDRPAPSKNIQYF. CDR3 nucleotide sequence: TGTGCCAGCAGCGTCAATAAGGACCGCCCAGCCCCGTCCAAAAACATTCAGTACTTC.